Each of the 25 T cell receptor beta chains below was sequenced from the same sample in a study of cytomegalovirus exposure and HLA in healthy donors. The PCR ran on 60 Vbeta and 13 Jbeta primers. Produced via immunoSEQ multiplex PCR; TCRdb's table is partial and in-frame only. The sample records about 70,000 clones, more than 80% being singletons. The specimen sequenced was PBMCs. These receptors originate from a woman in her twenties or thirties in good health and CMV-seronegative.

The V gene is TRBV27, the J gene TRBJ1-2; D may be TRBD1 (6 bases). The CDR3 is 15 residues long. V was shortened by 6 bases and J by 4 bases, with 18 bases between the two germline ends. Germline V gene data show CDR1 as MNHEY and CDR2 as SMNVEV (reference sequence). CDR3: CASSARGGEGYGYTF. The CDR3 bases are TGTGCCAGCAGCGCTAGGGGGGGGGAGGGCTATGGCTACACCTTC.

V usage is TRBV18 and J usage is TRBJ2-3; 10 bases line up with TRBD2. The germline CDR1 and CDR2 sequences are KGHSH and LQKENI. The ends lost 5 bases at V and 5 bases at J; junction bases unmatched: 7. CDR3 length equals 15 residues. This CDR3 is CASSEAGGRGDTQYF. Written as DNA, the CDR3 is TGTGCCAGCTCAGAAGCGGGAGGGCGTGGAGATACGCAGTATTTT.

The J gene is TRBJ2-3, the V gene TRBV5-1, with a weak D call TRBD1 (6 bases). Germline loops: CDR1 SGHRS, CDR2 YFSETQ. Deletions cut 4 bases from V and 2 bases from J, with 14 bases between. This CDR3 comprises 15 residues. DNA of the CDR3: TGCGCCAGCAGCCGCAGACAGGCGAACACAGATACGCAGTATTTT. It translates to CASSRRQANTDTQYF.

This sequence joins TRBV14 and TRBJ1-1; no reliable D call. V gave up 0 bases and J gave up 5 bases, with 10 bases separating them. Germline CDR1 SGHDN, CDR2 FVKESK. The CDR3 consists of 14 residues. The CDR3 DNA follows: TGTGCCAGCAGCCAAGATGGAGGGTTTACTGAAGCTTTCTTT. This encodes CASSQDGGFTEAFF.

This clone appeared once. V and J are TRBV27 and TRBJ1-6; no reliable D call. The V gene lost 5 bases and the J gene lost 10 bases, with 18 bases spanning the gap. The CDR3 length is 15 residues. Germline values: CDR1 MNHEY, CDR2 SMNVEV (reference sequence). CDR3 sequence: CASSHQGGEMSPLHF. In DNA form, the CDR3 reads TGTGCCAGCAGTCACCAAGGAGGAGAGATGTCACCCCTCCACTTT.

The chain employs TRBV6-5 and TRBJ2-7; 7 bases map to TRBD1. The germline CDR1 and CDR2 sequences are MNHEY and SVGAGI. The CDR3 runs 16 residues. The V gene end was trimmed by 0 bases and the J gene end by 0 bases; junction bases not matched to a gene: 5. CDR3 sequence: CASSYSPGTDSYEQYF. CDR3 nucleotide sequence: TGTGCCAGCAGTTACTCACCCGGGACAGACTCCTACGAGCAGTACTTC.

The V gene is TRBV28, the J gene TRBJ1-2, with TRBD1 as a possible D gene (5 bases). The germline V and J ends were trimmed by 5 bases and 8 bases, with 24 bases remaining between them. Germline loops: CDR1 MDHEN, CDR2 SYDVKM. This CDR3 has 16 residues. The CDR3 loop is CASSTNMGRGKVGYTF. CDR3 sequence (DNA): TGTGCCAGCAGTACTAACATGGGCCGGGGGAAGGTCGGCTACACCTTC.

The chain couples TRBV19 to TRBJ1-1, with D perhaps TRBD1 (5 bases). This CDR3 region has 16 residues. V was trimmed by 2 bases and J by 0 bases, leaving 13 bases between them. Germline CDR1 is LNHDA and CDR2 is SQIVND (reference sequence). CDR3 in amino acids: CASSITPSRVNTEAFF. As DNA, the CDR3 is TGTGCCAGTAGTATAACCCCCAGCAGGGTGAACACTGAAGCTTTCTTT.

This chain connects TRBV5-1 to TRBJ2-6; 8 nucleotides match TRBD1. The CDR3 runs 20 residues. Germline V lookup: CDR1 SGHRS, CDR2 YFSETQ. V gave up 1 base and J gave up 0 bases; unmatched junction bases: 12. The CDR3 sequence is CASSLSGQVRASSGANVLTF. DNA for the CDR3: TGCGCCAGCAGCTTGTCGGGACAGGTCAGGGCCTCCTCTGGGGCCAACGTCCTGACTTTC.

The V gene is TRBV28, the J gene TRBJ2-3, with 8 bases lining up with TRBD2. The junction had 9 bases not matched to a gene; V was cut back by 5 bases and J by 2 bases. The length of the CDR3 is 16 residues. CDR1 is MDHEN and CDR2 is SYDVKM in the germline V gene. For the CDR3, the DNA is TGTGCCAGCAGTCCTACTAGCGGAGGCGACACAGATACGCAGTATTTT. The encoded protein is CASSPTSGGDTDTQYF.

The gene calls are TRBV5-4 and TRBJ2-3, with 9 bases matching TRBD1. The V segment lost 4 bases and the J segment 0 bases; nucleotides outside the gene matches: 6. Germline V CDR1 and CDR2: SGHNT, YYREEE (reference sequence). This CDR3 is 16 amino acids long. In DNA, the CDR3 is TGTGCCAGCAGCCCTAAGACAGGGGGGAGCACAGATACGCAGTATTTT. Translating it yields CASSPKTGGSTDTQYF. The full variable domain, its missing parts supplied by reference TRBV5-4 and TRBJ2-3, is ETGVTQSPTHLIKTRGQQVTLRCSSQSGHNTVSWYQQALGQGPQFIFQYYREEENGRGNFPPRFSGLQFPNYSSELNVNALELDDSALYLCASSPKTGGSTDTQYFGPGTRLTVL.

The genes are TRBV21-1 and TRBJ1-3. TRBV21-1 is described as a pseudogene. The CDR3 has 13 residues. CDR3 region: CASILRAGNTIYF. In nucleotides, the CDR3 is TGTGCCAGTATCCTCCGGGCTGGAAACACCATATATTTT.

The chain recombines TRBV2 with TRBJ2-2, with 8 bases matching TRBD2. The germline CDR1 and CDR2 sequences are SNHLY and FYNNEI. The trim removed 4 bases at V and 1 base at J, leaving 2 bases unmatched. The CDR3 consists of 15 residues. The DNA for the CDR3 is TGTGCCAGCAGTGTTCTAGCGGGGAACACCGGGGAGCTGTTTTTT. Protein product: CASSVLAGNTGELFF.

The V gene is TRBV7-3, the J gene TRBJ2-3; 9 bases align to TRBD1. V was pared by 5 bases and J by 1 base, with 7 bases of the junction left unmatched. The CDR3 sequence is 16 residues long. Germline loops: CDR1 SGHTA, CDR2 FQGTGA. The DNA of the CDR3 is TGTGCCAGCAGCCTACAGGGGGCGCGGGGCACAGATACGCAGTATTTT. This translates into CASSLQGARGTDTQYF.

Comments on this clone: In the same sample, other DNA sequences code for this CDR3. V usage is TRBV7-9 and J usage is TRBJ2-3; D remains unclear. V dropped 6 bases and J dropped 3 bases, with 4 bases sitting between them. This CDR3 has 11 residues. Looked up from germline, CDR1 is SEHNR and CDR2 is FQNEAQ (reference sequence). The CDR3 here is CASSPTDTQYF. In DNA form, the CDR3 reads TGTGCCAGCAGTCCTACAGATACGCAGTATTTT.

The rearrangement links TRBV18 to TRBJ1-3; 8 nucleotides align to TRBD1. J was trimmed by 0 bases and V by 6 bases; bases with no gene match: 13. Per germline, CDR1 KGHSH and CDR2 LQKENI. This CDR3 comprises 18 residues. CDR3 region: CASSRSLGQAISGNTIYF. CDR3 nucleotide sequence: TGTGCCAGCTCCCGGAGTCTGGGACAGGCTATCTCTGGAAACACCATATATTTT.

This chain connects TRBV6-5 to TRBJ2-2, with 11 bases identical to TRBD2. The CDR3 consists of 15 residues. CDR1 is MNHEY and CDR2 is SVGAGI in the germline V gene. The V and J ends lost 7 bases and 6 bases, in that order; junction bases with no gene match: 7. This chain's CDR3 is CASTQLAGDPGELFF. The CDR3 DNA is TGTGCCAGCACCCAACTAGCGGGAGACCCCGGGGAGCTGTTTTTT.

The chain couples TRBV2 to TRBJ2-1; 12 nucleotides align to TRBD2. With V trimmed by 9 bases and J by 2 bases, 8 bases remained unmatched. Germline V gives CDR1 SNHLY, CDR2 FYNNEI. This CDR3 contains 16 residues. The CDR3 DNA is TGTGCCAGTCTGACTAGCGGGAGTCCTACCTACAATGAGCAGTTCTTC. Protein sequence: CASLTSGSPTYNEQFF. The variable domain in full, completed from reference TRBV2 and TRBJ2-1, reads EPEVTQTPSHQVTQMGQEVILRCVPISNHLYFYWYRQILGQKVEFLVSFYNNEISEKSEIFDDQFSVERPDGSNFTLKIRSTKLEDSAMYFCASLTSGSPTYNEQFFGPGTRLTVL.

The CDR3 reads CAWSGTGFTDTQYF. For the CDR3, the DNA is TGTGCCTGGAGCGGAACAGGGTTTACAGATACGCAGTATTTT. V is TRBV30 and J is TRBJ2-3; TRBD1 might be the D (6 bases). V was trimmed by 3 bases and J by 3 bases, leaving 13 bases between them. CDR1 and CDR2 (germline): GTSNPN, SVGIG (reference sequence). This CDR3 has 14 amino acids.

This chain links TRBV9 with TRBJ2-4; 9 bases are a match to TRBD2. This CDR3 has 16 amino acids. The ends lost 5 bases at V and 8 bases at J; junction bases unmatched: 14. CDR1 is SGDLS, CDR2 YYNGEE, per germline. The CDR3 region has the DNA TGTGCCAGCAGTGGGCGGGAGGGCCTAGAGGGGGACATTCAGTACTTC. Translating it yields CASSGREGLEGDIQYF.

The chain is built from TRBV28 and TRBJ2-7; D might be TRBD2 (6 bases). The length of the CDR3 is 18 residues. Trimming removed 6 bases at V and 2 bases at J, with 26 bases between. CDR1 is MDHEN, CDR2 SYDVKM, per germline. CDR3 sequence (DNA): TGTGCCAGCAGATCAAAGCGACTAGGGACTCGACAACCCTACGAGCAGTACTTC. This codes for CASRSKRLGTRQPYEQYF.

The chain employs TRBV11-2 and TRBJ1-2, with 7 bases that match TRBD1. Germline V CDR1 and CDR2: SGHAT, FQNNGV. This CDR3 comprises 15 residues. J gave up 7 bases and V 1 base, and 9 bases lay outside the gene matches. The CDR3 loop reads CASSLGFTGVVGYTF. The CDR3 DNA follows: TGTGCCAGCAGCTTAGGATTTACAGGGGTAGTTGGCTACACCTTC.

The chain links TRBV20-1 to TRBJ1-1, with D uncertain. CDR1 and CDR2 (germline): DFQATT, SNEGSKA (reference sequence). The CDR3 runs 11 residues. The germline V and J ends were trimmed by 3 bases and 5 bases, with 7 bases remaining between them. This CDR3 reads CSASKETEAFF. The CDR3 bases are TGCAGTGCTAGTAAGGAGACTGAAGCTTTCTTT.

This sequence joins TRBV28 and TRBJ2-3, with D possibly matching TRBD1 (6 bases). CDR1 is MDHEN and CDR2 is SYDVKM in the germline V gene. V shed 6 bases and J shed 0 bases, with 16 bases lying between them. The CDR3 loop spans 16 amino acids. CDR3 bases: TGTGCCAGCAGGACAGCCGGGACACTTAGCACAGATACGCAGTATTTT. This encodes CASRTAGTLSTDTQYF.

V is TRBV15 and J is TRBJ2-2; 8 positions match TRBD2. This CDR3 has 15 amino acids. V trimming: 5 bases; J trimming: 7 bases; junction bases outside the gene matches: 9. CDR1 is LNHNV, CDR2 YYDKDF, per germline (reference sequence). The CDR3 here is CATSPSREGGGELFF. Here the CDR3 DNA reads TGTGCCACCAGCCCTAGCCGGGAGGGGGGCGGGGAGCTGTTTTTT.